Below, 21 T cell receptor beta chains from the same sample are listed, as sequenced in a study of blood T cell repertoires in COVID-19. Only in-frame clones appear in the TCRdb table, and some are missing; sequencing was by immunoSEQ multiplex PCR. The sample has about 300,000 clones, more than 80% seen once. The specimen was peripheral blood. Receptors originate from a man aged 18 to 35 who had recovered from COVID-19.

V and J are TRBV2 and TRBJ1-1; 9 bases map to TRBD1. The V gene end was trimmed by 4 bases and the J gene end by 4 bases; junction bases not matched to a gene: 7. CDR1 and CDR2 from the germline V gene are SNHLY and FYNNEI. This CDR3 is built from 15 residues. The CDR3 DNA reads TGTGCCAGCAGTGGGGCCCCGGACAGGGGCACTGAAGCTTTCTTT. Translation: CASSGAPDRGTEAFF.

This chain connects TRBV5-1 to TRBJ2-5; 7 nucleotides line up with TRBD2. Germline V lookup: CDR1 SGHRS, CDR2 YFSETQ. V lost 0 bases and J lost 5; bases outside the gene matches: 4. The CDR3 sequence is 14 residues long. In DNA form, the CDR3 reads TGCGCCAGCAGCTTGGGCGGGAGAGGGGAGACCCAGTACTTC. This sequence encodes CASSLGGRGETQYF.

The chain carries TRBV29-1 and TRBJ2-1, with TRBD2 matching 7 bases. J gave up 6 bases and V 2 bases, and 7 bases lay outside the gene matches. The germline CDR1 and CDR2 sequences are SQVTM and ANQGSEA. This CDR3 comprises 14 residues. The CDR3 loop is CSVERGRGVNEQFF. The CDR3 coding sequence is TGCAGCGTTGAACGGGGCCGGGGGGTCAATGAGCAGTTCTTC.

V usage is TRBV6-1 and J usage is TRBJ2-1; TRBD2 might be the D (5 bases). The CDR3 spans 15 residues. V dropped 2 bases and J dropped 5 bases, with 13 bases sitting between them. CDR1 is MNHNS, CDR2 SASEGT, per germline. The CDR3 DNA reads as TGTGCCAGCAGTGAACCGGGGAACAGCAACAATGAGCAGTTCTTC. It yields the protein CASSEPGNSNNEQFF.

This clone was observed a single time. The chain is built from TRBV2 and TRBJ1-4; 9 bases map to TRBD1. In germline, CDR1 is SNHLY, CDR2 FYNNEI. After removal of 6 bases from V and 2 bases from J, the junction contained 7 bases not matched to a gene. The CDR3 is made up of 16 amino acids. The CDR3 region is CASRADRGPTNEKLFF. The CDR3 coding sequence is TGTGCCAGCAGAGCGGACAGGGGCCCCACTAATGAAAAACTGTTTTTT.

This clone appeared a single time. The gene calls are TRBV4-1 and TRBJ2-7, with TRBD1 as a possible D gene (6 bases). This CDR3 contains 16 residues. Trimming removed 2 bases from V and 5 bases from J, with 19 bases in between. Germline V gene lookup returns CDR1 MGHRA and CDR2 YSYEKL. The CDR3 protein is CASSQRGAGDVNEQYF. The CDR3 nucleotides read TGCGCCAGCAGCCAAAGAGGGGCAGGGGACGTCAACGAGCAGTACTTC.

The V and J genes are TRBV27 and TRBJ1-1, with a weak D call TRBD1 (5 bases). Germline V gene sequence: CDR1 MNHEY, CDR2 SMNVEV (reference sequence). The ends were cut back, 3 bases at V and 1 base at J, with 9 bases in the middle. The CDR3 extends over 14 amino acids. CDR3 sequence reads: CASSFGTANTEAFF. As DNA, the CDR3 is TGTGCCAGCAGTTTCGGGACTGCGAACACTGAAGCTTTCTTT.

The chain is built from TRBV6-5 and TRBJ2-3, with D perhaps matching TRBD1 (6 bases). CDR1 MNHEY and CDR2 SVGAGI come from the germline V gene. CDR3 length: 15 amino acids. The V and J ends lost 7 bases and 4 bases respectively, with 18 bases between them. In DNA form, the CDR3 reads TGTGCCAGCACTCTGGGGGCAGGGCGACCAGATACGCAGTATTTT. It translates to CASTLGAGRPDTQYF.

This clone came up once. V is TRBV7-2 and J is TRBJ2-3; TRBD2 is a possible D gene (5 bases). There are 13 residues in the CDR3. The V gene lost 4 bases and the J gene lost 4 bases, with 9 bases spanning the gap. Germline V CDR1 and CDR2: SGHTA, FQGNSA. DNA for the CDR3: TGTGCCAGCAGCTACACGCGGGCAGATACGCAGTATTTT. Residues: CASSYTRADTQYF.

This clone was picked up many times. The CDR3 sequence is CASSLPGLVSQETQYF. DNA of the CDR3: TGTGCCAGCAGCCTCCCGGGACTAGTGTCCCAAGAGACCCAGTACTTC. The V call is TRBV5-4, the J call TRBJ2-5, with 8 bases lining up with TRBD2. The CDR3 is 16 residues long. Trimming cost V 4 bases and J 1 base; bases outside gene matches: 9. Germline CDR1 SGHNT, CDR2 YYREEE (reference sequence).

V is TRBV18 and J is TRBJ2-2; 8 bases are shared with TRBD1. Germline CDR1 reads KGHSH; CDR2 reads LQKENI. With 1 base clipped from V and 3 bases from J, the junction kept 4 bases outside the gene matches. The CDR3 contains 16 residues. CDR3 residues: CASSPRQGADTGELFF. CDR3 DNA sequence: TGTGCCAGCTCACCACGGCAGGGGGCGGACACCGGGGAGCTGTTTTTT.

The chain links TRBV13 to TRBJ1-2; TRBD1 is a possible D gene (5 bases). V was shortened by 5 bases and J by 6 bases, with 10 bases between the two germline ends. CDR3 length: 12 residues. Germline V lookup: CDR1 PRHDT, CDR2 FYEKMQ (reference sequence). CDR3 sequence reads: CASSLGGNGYTF. Here the CDR3 DNA reads TGTGCCAGCAGCCTGGGGGGGAATGGCTACACCTTC.

The chain links TRBV3-1 (or the pseudogene TRBV3-2) to TRBJ2-1, with 16 bases lining up with TRBD2. J was trimmed by 7 bases and V by 1 base; bases with no gene match: 10. In germline, CDR1 is LGHDT, CDR2 YNNKEL (reference sequence). This CDR3 comprises 19 residues. The CDR3 sequence is CASSQGLGTSGRVGNEQFF. In DNA, the CDR3 is TGTGCCAGCAGCCAAGGTCTTGGGACTAGCGGGAGGGTTGGAAATGAGCAGTTCTTC.

CDR3: CAISESGTATEAFF. DNA for the CDR3: TGTGCCATCAGTGAGTCGGGGACAGCCACTGAAGCTTTCTTT. The rearrangement joins TRBV10-3 to TRBJ1-1; 7 bases agree with TRBD1. This CDR3 has 14 residues. Germline CDR1 is ENHRY and CDR2 is SYGVKD. V was pared by 0 bases and J by 4 bases, with 2 bases of the junction left unmatched.

This rearrangement joins TRBV30 to TRBJ1-4; D perhaps matches TRBD1 (6 bases). The CDR3 covers 16 residues. Trimming took off 3 bases at V and 13 bases at J, with 27 bases between the two ends. CDR1 and CDR2 (germline): GTSNPN, SVGIG (reference sequence). The DNA of the CDR3 is TGTGCCTGGAGCGACCCGGACAGTCGGGCGTGGAAGGGACTGTTTTTT. This gives the protein CAWSDPDSRAWKGLFF.

Only a few counts were recorded for this clone. This chain uses TRBV4-2 with TRBJ1-2; no firm D call. Trimming pared 0 bases from V and 4 bases from J, leaving 12 bases between. From germline, CDR1 is LGHNA and CDR2 YNFKEQ. The CDR3 covers 15 residues. Here the CDR3 DNA reads TGTGCCAGCAGCCAAGATTCGGGTTTTAGCTATGGCTACACCTTC. Encoded protein: CASSQDSGFSYGYTF.

The CDR3 nucleotides are TGTGCCAGCAGCCCTTCGGGGGGCGGGACAACGGATACGCAGTATTTT. As protein: CASSPSGGGTTDTQYF. The rearrangement uses TRBV9 and TRBJ2-3; D is possibly TRBD2 (7 bases). The V end was cut by 4 bases, the J end by 6 bases, with 21 bases between. The CDR3 is made up of 16 amino acids. Germline CDR1 SGDLS, CDR2 YYNGEE.

The J gene is TRBJ2-5, the V gene TRBV6-1, with 14 bases lining up with TRBD2. The CDR3 is 16 amino acids. CDR1 MNHNS and CDR2 SASEGT come from the germline V gene. J gave up 4 bases and V 1 base, and 2 bases lay outside the gene matches. The CDR3 region has the DNA TGTGCCAGCAGTGAAGATGGGACTAGCGGGGGAGAGACCCAGTACTTC. Translation: CASSEDGTSGGETQYF.

Written as DNA, the CDR3 is TGTGCCAGCAGGGTTGAAGGGGACGAGCAGTACTTC. Amino acid sequence: CASRVEGDEQYF. The chain is built from TRBV7-8 and TRBJ2-7; D may be TRBD1 (5 bases). CDR3 length equals 12 residues. Trimming stripped 6 bases from V and 5 bases from J, with 11 bases between. Germline lookup yields CDR1 SGHVS and CDR2 FQNEAQ. Looking up the rest from reference TRBV7-8 and TRBJ2-7 gives the full variable domain: GAGVSQSPRYKVAKRGQDVALRCDPISGHVSLFWYQQALGQGPEFLTYFQNEAQLDKSGLPSDRFFAERPEGSVSTLKIQRTQQEDSAVYLCASRVEGDEQYFGPGTRLTVT.

The chain uses TRBV6-2 or TRBV6-3 and TRBJ1-1, with 10 bases matching TRBD1. The CDR3 sequence is 17 residues long. Trimming took 2 bases from V and 1 from J; bases not matched to a gene: 7. Germline CDR1 and CDR2: MNHEY and SVGEGT. CDR3 loop: CASSYPDRGLRNTEAFF. CDR3 nucleotide sequence: TGTGCCAGCAGTTACCCCGACAGGGGGCTCCGGAACACTGAAGCTTTCTTT.

The chain recombines TRBV5-8 with TRBJ2-3, with 7 bases aligning to TRBD1. V shed 5 bases and J 0 bases; nucleotides not matched to a gene: 3. The germline CDR1 and CDR2 sequences are SGHTS and YDEGEE. The CDR3 consists of 14 residues. CDR3: CASRDRRSTDTQYF. The DNA of the CDR3 is TGTGCCAGCAGGGACAGGAGAAGCACAGATACGCAGTATTTT. The variable domain in full, with the rest retrieved from reference TRBV5-8 and TRBJ2-3, is EAGVTQSPTHLIKTRGQQATLRCSPISGHTSVYWYQQALGLGLQFLLWYDEGEERNRGNFPPRFSGRQFPNYSSELNVNALELEDSALYLCASRDRRSTDTQYFGPGTRLTVL.